The following is a TCR beta chain sequence with its context. The target antigen is unknown. The data were obtained in a study of PD-1 blockade in classical Hodgkin lymphoma. Generated by immunoSEQ multiplex PCR, the TCRdb table keeps only in-frame clones and is missing some. The sample carries tens of thousands of clones, around 74% recorded once. Time point given: cycle 4 day 1 (C4D1), after less than seven weeks of nivolumab. Following autologous stem cell transplantation, relapse occurred in every patient, and exposure to brentuximab vedotin varied. Study-wide results and caveats: In CD4+ cells, TCR diversity went up significantly by C4D1, but in CD8+ cells it did not.

Here the sequenced sample was peripheral blood mononuclear cells (PBMCs), taken before the fourth cycle of nivolumab. This TCR came from a human donor with classical Hodgkin lymphoma.

The CDR3, as DNA: TGTGCCAGCAGTCCAGGGACAGTTTATGGCTACACCTTC. Translated, it gives CASSPGTVYGYTF. V and J are TRBV27 and TRBJ1-2, with TRBD1 matching over 7 bases. The V gene's germline CDR1 is MNHEY and CDR2 SMNVEV (reference sequence). This CDR3 contains 13 residues. Trimming at V came to 5 bases and at J to 5 bases, leaving 5 bases not matched to a gene.